This T cell receptor beta chain was obtained from a study of blood T cell repertoires in COVID-19. Study-level background: Sample material is recorded as cDNA or gDNA derived from T cells, B-cell-depleted T cells, or PBMCs.

CDR3 length: 12 amino acids. Trimming removed 3 bases at V and 7 bases at J, with 9 bases between. Sequencing was performed with immunoSEQ multiplex PCR; in TCRdb, only in-frame clones are kept and a portion is missing. The sample holds 85,000 to 100,000 clones; 86% are singletons and the top ten take 6.5% to 9%. The source material was peripheral blood. The clonotype comes from a man in his fifties or sixties with acute or convalescent COVID-19. The chain recombines TRBV12-3 or TRBV12-4 with TRBJ2-5; D is possibly TRBD1 (6 bases). CDR3: CASSFRGGTQYF. For the CDR3, the DNA is TGTGCCAGCAGTTTTCGAGGGGGGACCCAGTACTTC.